Shown below are 30 T cell receptor beta chains from a single sample sequenced in a study of blood T cells in healthy people across ages. A second PCR of 7 to 11 cycles used a sample-barcoded 5' primer and a J-beta primer mix. TCRdb itself ran the 5' RACE reads through MiXCR, one entry per CDR3 protein. The top ten hold under 25% of the sample, which has about 720,000 distinct CDR3 sequences, 22% seen once. The specimen sequenced was blood. The receptors stem from a man between 70 and 80 years old in good health.

This clonotype has just a few counts. This rearrangement joins TRBV20-1 to TRBJ2-7; TRBD2 aligns across 12 bases. Germline V gene data show CDR1 as DFQATT and CDR2 as SNEGSKA (reference sequence). The CDR3 consists of 15 residues. V lost 2 bases and J lost 0; bases outside the gene matches: 2. Here the CDR3 reads CSARRTSGNSYEQYV. For the CDR3, the DNA is TGCAGTGCTAGAAGGACTAGCGGGAACTCCTACGAGCAGTACGTC.

This clonotype has just a few counts. This sequence joins TRBV14 and TRBJ1-6; unclear D gene. V lost 4 bases to trimming and J lost 10 bases, with 20 bases between them. The length of the CDR3 is 16 residues. The V gene's germline CDR1 is SGHDN and CDR2 FVKESK. In DNA, the CDR3 is TGTGCCAGCAGCCTCGTCGGGAGTGGAAAAGAATCACCCCTCCACTTT. Encoded protein: CASSLVGSGKESPLHF.

This clonotype showed up just a few times. The chain links TRBV5-1 to TRBJ2-1; 11 bases line up with TRBD2. This CDR3 comprises 18 residues. V shed 2 bases, J shed 4 bases, and the junction held 11 bases outside the gene matches. The germline CDR1 and CDR2 sequences are SGHRS and YFSETQ. The CDR3 nucleotides read TGCGCCAGCAGCTTAGGGGGACCGGGACTAGCGGAGTACAATGAGCAGTTCTTC. It is translated as CASSLGGPGLAEYNEQFF.

This rearrangement joins TRBV15 to TRBJ1-4, with D possibly matching TRBD1 (5 bases). From germline, CDR1 is LNHNV and CDR2 YYDKDF (reference sequence). V lost 1 base, J lost 8 bases, and 17 bases lay in between. CDR3 length: 16 amino acids. CDR3 in amino acids: CATSRALSGGNEKLFF. The CDR3 region has the DNA TGTGCCACCAGCAGAGCTTTGTCGGGGGGGAACGAAAAACTGTTTTTT.

The genes are TRBV4-1 and TRBJ2-5, with D perhaps TRBD2 (5 bases). The germline V gene encodes CDR1 MGHRA and CDR2 YSYEKL. V was shortened by 0 bases and J by 3 bases, with 14 bases between the two germline ends. CDR3 length: 16 residues. CDR3 sequence: CASSQDWASRKETQYF. The CDR3 coding sequence is TGCGCCAGCAGCCAAGATTGGGCTAGCAGGAAAGAGACCCAGTACTTC.

The chain joins TRBV5-1 to TRBJ2-2; D remains unclear. Per the germline V gene, CDR1 is SGHRS and CDR2 is YFSETQ. This CDR3 has 13 residues. The germline V and J ends were trimmed by 2 bases and 6 bases, with 8 bases remaining between them. The DNA of the CDR3 is TGCGCCAGCAGCTTCCCCGGGTCCGGGGAGCTGTTTTTT. Its protein product is CASSFPGSGELFF.

The sample holds many counts of this clonotype. The chain links TRBV11-1 to TRBJ2-5, with D perhaps matching TRBD1 (6 bases). Trimming cost V 6 bases and J 5 bases, with 7 bases left between them. The CDR3 loop spans 11 amino acids. Germline V gives CDR1 SGHAT, CDR2 FQDESV (reference sequence). CDR3 DNA: TGTGCCAGCAGGAGGGGGGAGACCCAGTACTTC. Translation: CASRRGETQYF. Drawing the rest from reference TRBV11-1 and TRBJ2-5, the complete variable domain is EAEVAQSPRYKITEKSQAVAFWCDPISGHATLYWYRQILGQGPELLVQFQDESVVDDSQLPKDRFSAERLKGVDSTLKIQPAELGDSAMYLCASRRGETQYFGPGTRLLVL.

V gene TRBV12-3 or TRBV12-4 combines with J gene TRBJ1-4; D not certain. V lost 3 bases, J lost 8 bases, and 16 bases lay in between. CDR3 size: 15 residues. CDR3 sequence: CASSFHGGREEKLFF. The CDR3 DNA reads TGTGCCAGCAGTTTCCACGGTGGAAGAGAGGAAAAACTGTTTTTT.

In this sample, this clonotype turned up a few times. This chain uses TRBV7-9 with TRBJ2-3; maybe TRBD2 (5 bases). The CDR3 spans 14 residues. Germline lookup yields CDR1 SEHNR and CDR2 FQNEAQ (reference sequence). Trimming left V 5 bases short and J 2 bases short, with 11 bases between. The CDR3 sequence: CASSPTTYTDTQYF. CDR3 bases: TGTGCCAGCAGCCCGACTACCTACACAGATACGCAGTATTTT.

Ten or more counts support this clonotype. The germline gene is not matched at one end of the junction; a read error may be the cause. This chain connects TRBV5-1 to TRBJ2-1, with D maybe TRBD2 (5 bases). From germline, CDR1 is SGHRS and CDR2 YFSETQ. This CDR3 region has 14 residues. The CDR3 DNA sequence: TGTGCCAGCTCACTGAGCGGATCCTACAATGAGCAGTTCTTC. Its translation: CASSLSGSYNEQFF.

The chain carries TRBV4-2 and TRBJ2-5, with 10 nucleotides matching TRBD1. J was trimmed by 5 bases and V by 6 bases; bases with no gene match: 9. The germline CDR1 and CDR2 sequences are LGHNA and YNFKEQ. The CDR3 extends over 15 amino acids. The CDR3 reads CASRRVLTGGETQYF. The CDR3 nucleotides are TGTGCCAGCAGACGAGTATTGACAGGGGGCGAGACCCAGTACTTC.

The table lists this clonotype with a few counts. This chain joins TRBV28 and TRBJ1-5; no clear D gene. CDR3 length: 12 residues. Germline V CDR1 and CDR2: MDHEN, SYDVKM. Between the trimmed V and J ends, which lost 8 bases and 7 bases, there was a span of 12 bases. CDR3 DNA sequence: TGTGCCAGCGATTCAGGTGGACAGCCCCAGCATTTT. It translates to CASDSGGQPQHF.

There are a few counts of this clonotype. This chain uses TRBV7-2 with TRBJ2-3; 9 nucleotides match TRBD2. Germline V lookup: CDR1 SGHTA, CDR2 FQGNSA. The CDR3 has 16 amino acids. The V gene end was trimmed by 4 bases and the J gene end by 2 bases; junction bases not matched to a gene: 7. The CDR3 reads CASSWAGGLPTDTQYF. The CDR3 nucleotides are TGTGCCAGCAGCTGGGCGGGGGGGCTTCCCACAGATACGCAGTATTTT.

This clonotype has more than one count but fewer than ten. The CDR3 spells CASSSWDRAKNIQYF. The CDR3 DNA is TGTGCCAGCAGCTCCTGGGACAGAGCCAAAAACATTCAGTACTTC. J is TRBJ2-4 and V is TRBV11-2; 7 bases fit TRBD1. Germline V gene data show CDR1 as SGHAT and CDR2 as FQNNGV. Trimming removed 4 bases from V and 0 bases from J; junction bases left unmatched: 3. The CDR3 consists of 15 residues.

The rearrangement joins TRBV14 to TRBJ2-1, with 8 bases matching TRBD2. CDR1 and CDR2 (germline): SGHDN, FVKESK. CDR3 length: 16 amino acids. Trimming at V came to 4 bases and at J to 7 bases, leaving 12 bases not matched to a gene. CDR3 sequence reads: CASSPKPGLVRNEQFF. CDR3 bases: TGTGCCAGCAGCCCCAAACCGGGACTAGTGAGAAATGAGCAGTTCTTC.

The chain couples TRBV6-4 to TRBJ2-5; TRBD2 matches at 11 bases. The J call may not be correct, given that the DNA end is closer to TRBJ2-1. The CDR3 is 15 amino acids. Germline V gene sequence: CDR1 MRHNA, CDR2 SNTAGT. This chain's CDR3 is CASSDSSGGANEQFF. CDR3 sequence (DNA): TGTGCCAGCAGTGACTCTAGCGGGGGGGCCAATGAGCAGTTCTTC.

The chain couples TRBV19 to TRBJ1-5; 11 bases align to TRBD1. Per the germline V gene, CDR1 is LNHDA and CDR2 is SQIVND (reference sequence). After removal of 7 bases from V and 0 bases from J, the junction contained 2 bases not matched to a gene. The CDR3 length is 15 residues. In DNA, the CDR3 is TGTGCCAGTACGGGGACAGGGGGTAGCAATCAGCCCCAGCATTTT. It codes for CASTGTGGSNQPQHF.

V and J are TRBV6-2 or TRBV6-3 and TRBJ2-5; D uncertain. Germline-derived CDR1 and CDR2 are MNHEY and SVGEGT. The CDR3 spans 11 residues. Trimming took 0 bases from V and 9 from J, leaving 5 bases between them. The CDR3 DNA reads as TGTGCCAGCAGTTACTCCTGGTCCCAGTACTTC. Its protein is CASSYSWSQYF.

About this clonotype itself: This clone may be a read error of a much larger clone one base away. The chain couples TRBV20-1 to TRBJ2-3; perhaps TRBD2 as D (6 bases). The CDR3 is 16 residues long. CDR1 is DFQATT, CDR2 SNEGSKA, per germline (reference sequence). CDR3 in amino acids: CSASPTRGISIDTQYF. The CDR3 bases are TGCAGTGCTAGCCCGACTCGGGGGATAAGCATAGATACGCAGTATTTT.

The chain uses TRBV5-1 and TRBJ2-3, with TRBD1 matching over 7 bases. Germline V gene lookup returns CDR1 SGHRS and CDR2 YFSETQ. Germline trimming cut 2 bases from V and 4 bases from J; bases unmatched to any gene: 7. This CDR3 is built from 15 residues. The CDR3 loop reads CASSFEGASPDTQYF. The CDR3 DNA follows: TGCGCCAGCAGCTTTGAGGGGGCTTCCCCAGATACGCAGTATTTT.

This clonotype was seen a handful of times. The genes are TRBV4-3 and TRBJ2-1; possibly TRBD1 for D (6 bases). V was trimmed by 4 bases and J by 9 bases, leaving 16 bases between them. The CDR3 is 14 amino acids. Germline V gene lookup returns CDR1 LGHNA and CDR2 YSLEER. The CDR3 sequence is CASSLKSQGGEQFF. CDR3 sequence (DNA): TGCGCCAGCAGCCTAAAATCACAGGGCGGTGAGCAGTTCTTC.

The chain joins TRBV24-1 to TRBJ2-7; the D call may be TRBD1 or TRBD2 (6 bases each). The J call may be faulty, since TRBJ2-1 better matches the DNA end. CDR1 KGHDR and CDR2 SFDVKD come from the germline V gene. The CDR3 runs 14 residues. The CDR3 nucleotides are TGTGCCACCAGTCCTAGGGGGGCAGTCAATGAGCAGTTCTTC. It encodes CATSPRGAVNEQFF.

V and J are TRBV15 and TRBJ2-7; D is unclear. Germline assignment: CDR1 LNHNV and CDR2 YYDKDF (reference sequence). V gave up 8 bases and J gave up 2 bases, with 13 bases separating them. This CDR3 contains 13 residues. DNA of the CDR3: TGTGCCACCCGACGCACGCCTACCTACGAGCAGTACTTC. It translates to CATRRTPTYEQYF.

V is TRBV7-9 and J is TRBJ2-5; 7 nucleotides line up with TRBD2. The CDR3 is 15 amino acids. Per germline, CDR1 SEHNR and CDR2 FQNEAQ (reference sequence). The V gene end was trimmed by 4 bases and the J gene end by 2 bases; junction bases not matched to a gene: 7. CDR3: CASSWPGGEQETQYF. CDR3 nucleotide sequence: TGTGCCAGCAGCTGGCCGGGAGGCGAGCAAGAGACCCAGTACTTC.

Note on this clonotype: A much larger clone sits a single nucleotide away, making a read error possible. The chain uses TRBV7-9 and TRBJ1-4; D uncertain. CDR1 and CDR2 (germline): SEHNR, FQNEAQ (reference sequence). The CDR3 totals 12 residues. The CDR3 DNA reads as TGTGCCAGCACCCGGGGATGGGGAAAACAGTTTTTT. It codes for CASTRGWGKQFF.

The V call is TRBV3-1, the J call TRBJ2-7, with 9 bases that match TRBD2. The tail of the sequence fits TRBJ2-1 better, so the J call may be wrong. Germline lookup yields CDR1 LGHDT and CDR2 YNNKEL (reference sequence). The CDR3 is 14 residues long. CDR3 in amino acids: CASTHAAGGPQQFF. The CDR3 DNA is TGTGCCAGCACCCACGCAGCGGGGGGCCCCCAGCAGTTCTTC.

The rearrangement links TRBV7-9 to TRBJ2-4; D remains unclear. V lost 1 base, J lost 2 bases, and 9 bases lay in between. The CDR3 extends over 15 amino acids. The germline V gene encodes CDR1 SEHNR and CDR2 FQNEAQ (reference sequence). CDR3 sequence: CASSLGIRTKNIQYF. The CDR3 nucleotides are TGTGCCAGCAGCTTAGGAATACGGACCAAAAACATTCAGTACTTC.

As for this clonotype: The CDR3 ends on some other residue instead of the conserved phenylalanine or tryptophan, so this is likely a read error. The V gene is TRBV12-3 or TRBV12-4, the J gene TRBJ1-1; tentatively, D is TRBD1 (6 bases). The CDR3 totals 15 residues. The V end was cut by 5 bases, the J end by 0 bases, with 13 bases between. DNA of the CDR3: TGTGCCAGCAGTCACAGGGCCGGGTTGAACACTGAAGCTTTCCTT. As protein: CASSHRAGLNTEAFL.

This chain uses TRBV5-1 with TRBJ1-1; D possibly corresponds to TRBD1 (5 bases). The CDR3 has 16 residues. Germline V gene lookup returns CDR1 SGHRS and CDR2 YFSETQ. V dropped 5 bases and J dropped 1 base, with 18 bases sitting between them. The DNA of the CDR3 is TGCGCCAGCAGGAGCGAAATAGGGGCACCGAACACTGAAGCTTTCTTT. Its protein is CASRSEIGAPNTEAFF.

J is TRBJ2-1 and V is TRBV29-1; 8 positions match TRBD2. Germline CDR1 reads SQVTM; CDR2 reads ANQGSEA. This CDR3 region has 12 residues. V shed 4 bases, J shed 7 bases, and the junction held 3 bases outside the gene matches. CDR3: CSVGPSGNEQFF. In DNA, the CDR3 is TGCAGCGTTGGGCCTAGCGGGAATGAGCAGTTCTTC.